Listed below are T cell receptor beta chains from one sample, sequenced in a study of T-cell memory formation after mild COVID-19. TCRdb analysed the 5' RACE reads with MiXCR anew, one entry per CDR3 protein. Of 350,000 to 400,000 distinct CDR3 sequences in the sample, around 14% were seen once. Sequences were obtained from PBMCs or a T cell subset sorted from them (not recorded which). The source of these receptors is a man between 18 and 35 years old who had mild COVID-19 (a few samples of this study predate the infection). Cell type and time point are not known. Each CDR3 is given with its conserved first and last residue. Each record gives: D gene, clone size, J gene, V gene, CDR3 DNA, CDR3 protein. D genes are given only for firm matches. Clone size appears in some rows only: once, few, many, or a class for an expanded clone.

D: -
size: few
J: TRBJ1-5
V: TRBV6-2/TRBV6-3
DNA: TGTGCCAGCAGTTACCCAGAGGGGAAGAATCAGCCCCAGCATTTT
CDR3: CASSYPEGKNQPQHF

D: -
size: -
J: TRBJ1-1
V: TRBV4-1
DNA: TGCGCCAGCAGCTCTTCAGAGACAGTTCCGGGGGGCACTGAAGCTTTCTTT
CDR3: CASSSSETVPGGTEAFF

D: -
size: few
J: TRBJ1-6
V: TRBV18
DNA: TGTGCCAGCTCGAATGATAAGGGGGGGACCTATAATTCACCCCTCCACTTT
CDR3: CASSNDKGGTYNSPLHF

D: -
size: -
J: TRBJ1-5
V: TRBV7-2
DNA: TGTGCCAGCAGCTATCAGGGCAATCAGCCCCAGCATTTT
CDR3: CASSYQGNQPQHF

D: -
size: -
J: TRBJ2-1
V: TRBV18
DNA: TGTGCCAGCTCACCACAGGGGGTGGAATACAATGAGCAGTTCTTC
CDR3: CASSPQGVEYNEQFF

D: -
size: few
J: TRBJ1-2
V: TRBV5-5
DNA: TGTGCCAGCAGCCCTACCGGCATGACTGGCTACACCTTC
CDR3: CASSPTGMTGYTF

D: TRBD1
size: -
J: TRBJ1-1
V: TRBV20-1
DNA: TGCAGTGCTCTGGATGACAGGGCCCCGAACACTGAAGCTTTCTTT
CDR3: CSALDDRAPNTEAFF

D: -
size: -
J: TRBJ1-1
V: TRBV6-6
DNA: TGTGCCAGCAGTTACTCGTCTCATAGCACTGAAGCTTTCTTT
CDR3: CASSYSSHSTEAFF

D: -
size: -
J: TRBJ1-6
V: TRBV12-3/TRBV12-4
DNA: TGTGCCAGCAGTTCTGACCGGACCTCACCCCTCCACTTT
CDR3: CASSSDRTSPLHF

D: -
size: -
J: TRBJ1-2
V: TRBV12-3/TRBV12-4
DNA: TGTGCCAGCAGTTTTTCCGGGTCCTATGGCTACACCTTC
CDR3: CASSFSGSYGYTF

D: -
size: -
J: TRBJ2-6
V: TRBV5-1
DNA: TGCGCCAGCAGCTTGCACGACCCCGGGGCCAACGTCCTGACTTTC
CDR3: CASSLHDPGANVLTF

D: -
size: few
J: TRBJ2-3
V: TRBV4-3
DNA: TGCGCCAGCAGCCAAGACCCGGGGGGCCGATATACGCAGTATTTT
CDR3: CASSQDPGGRYTQYF

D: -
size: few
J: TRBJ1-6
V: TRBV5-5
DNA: TGTGCCAGCAGTCACAGGAATTCACCCCTCCACTTT
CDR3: CASSHRNSPLHF

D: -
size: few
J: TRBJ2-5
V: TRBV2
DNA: TGTGCCAGCAGTGAAGAGAAGACAGGAGTTGAAGAGACCCAGTACTTC
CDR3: CASSEEKTGVEETQYF

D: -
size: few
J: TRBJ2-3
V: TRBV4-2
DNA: TGTGCCAGCAGCCAAGGTGTTAAAAGCACAGATACGCAGTATTTT
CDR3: CASSQGVKSTDTQYF

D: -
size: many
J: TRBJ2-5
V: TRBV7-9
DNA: TGTGCCAGCAGCCCCTTGACAGGAGATACGTGGTACCAAGAGACCCAGTACTTC
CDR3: CASSPLTGDTWYQETQYF

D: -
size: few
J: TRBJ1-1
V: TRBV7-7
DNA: TGTGCCAGCAGCCGACAGCCGAACACTGAAGCTTTCTTT
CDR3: CASSRQPNTEAFF

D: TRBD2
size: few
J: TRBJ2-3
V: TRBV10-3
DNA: TGTGCCATCGGCCCCCGAGATACTAGCGGGGGGACAGATACGCAGTATTTT
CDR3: CAIGPRDTSGGTDTQYF

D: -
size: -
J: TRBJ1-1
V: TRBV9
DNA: TGTGCCAGCAGCGTCTGGACGAACACTGAAGCTTTCTTT
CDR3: CASSVWTNTEAFF

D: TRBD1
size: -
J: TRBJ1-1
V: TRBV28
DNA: TGTGCCAGCAGTGACCGGGACAGGGGGCGTGTGGGCACTGAAGCTTTCTTT
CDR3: CASSDRDRGRVGTEAFF

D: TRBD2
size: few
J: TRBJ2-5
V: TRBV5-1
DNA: TGCGCCACCAAAGGGCTAGCGGGGCAAGAGACCCAGTACTTC
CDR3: CATKGLAGQETQYF

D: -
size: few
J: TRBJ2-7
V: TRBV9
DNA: TGTGCCAGCAGCCCCATGGATAGGGGGGCCTACGAGCAGTACTTC
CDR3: CASSPMDRGAYEQYF

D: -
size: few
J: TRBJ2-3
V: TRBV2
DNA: TGTGCCAGCAGTGGGACTAGCACAGATACGCAGTATTTT
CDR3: CASSGTSTDTQYF

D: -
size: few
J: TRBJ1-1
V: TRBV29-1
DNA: TGCAGCGTTGAAGAAAACTGGGGCACTGAAGCTTTCTTT
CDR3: CSVEENWGTEAFF

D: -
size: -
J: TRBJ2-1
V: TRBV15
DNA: TGTGCCACCACCGCAATGGGCCTCCTCAATGAGCAGTTCTTC
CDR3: CATTAMGLLNEQFF

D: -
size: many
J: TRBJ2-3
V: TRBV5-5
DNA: TGTGCCAGTCGATCGACTAGTCAGGCGGATACGCAGTATTTT
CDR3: CASRSTSQADTQYF

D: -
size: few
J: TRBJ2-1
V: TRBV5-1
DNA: TGCGCCAGCAGGATTGCGGATGGCGAGGTCTTCAATGAGCAGTTCTTC
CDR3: CASRIADGEVFNEQFF

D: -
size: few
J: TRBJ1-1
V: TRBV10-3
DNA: TGTGCCATCAGTGCAACGAGTAACACTGAAGCTTTCTTT
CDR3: CAISATSNTEAFF

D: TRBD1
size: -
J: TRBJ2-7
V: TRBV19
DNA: TGTGCCAGTAGTATAGCGTCCGGGACAGACTTTTCCTACGAGCAGTACTTC
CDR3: CASSIASGTDFSYEQYF

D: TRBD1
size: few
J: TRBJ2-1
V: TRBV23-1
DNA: TGCGCCAGCAGCCCTACAGGGGCCAATGAGCAGTTCTTC
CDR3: CASSPTGANEQFF

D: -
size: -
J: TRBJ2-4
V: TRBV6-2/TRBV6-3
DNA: TGTGCCAGCCGAGAGTCCCTCAAAAACATTCGGTACTTC
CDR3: CASRESLKNIRYF

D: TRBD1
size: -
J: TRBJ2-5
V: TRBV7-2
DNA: TGTGCCAGCAATCGGGACAGACAAGAGACCCAGTACTTC
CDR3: CASNRDRQETQYF

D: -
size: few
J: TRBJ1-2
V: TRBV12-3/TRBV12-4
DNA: TGTGCCAGCAGTTTGTGGGCAGGGTGGGACTATGGCTACACCTTC
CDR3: CASSLWAGWDYGYTF

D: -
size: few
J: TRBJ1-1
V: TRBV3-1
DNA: TGTGCCAGCAGCTACGTGGGGAGGGAAGCTTTCTTT
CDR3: CASSYVGREAFF

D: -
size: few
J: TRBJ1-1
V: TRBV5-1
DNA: TGCGCCAGCAGTCCCTTCGAGGGGGGGTGGAGCACTGAAGCTTTCTTT
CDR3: CASSPFEGGWSTEAFF

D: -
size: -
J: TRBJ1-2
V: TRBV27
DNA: TGTGCCAGCAGTCCTTCCCCCGGTAGGGGATGGTATGGCTACACCTTC
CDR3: CASSPSPGRGWYGYTF

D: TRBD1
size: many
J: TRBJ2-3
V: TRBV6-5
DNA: TGTGCCAGCAGTTACTCGATTCGGACAGGGCGGCGGACAGATACGCAGTATTTT
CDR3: CASSYSIRTGRRTDTQYF

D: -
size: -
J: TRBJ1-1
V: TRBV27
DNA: TGTGCCAGCAGTTTATCTAAGTGGAATGAAGCTTTCTTT
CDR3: CASSLSKWNEAFF

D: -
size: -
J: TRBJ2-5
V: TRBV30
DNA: TGTGCCTGGAGTGTAAGGTTTGCGGAGACCCAGTACTTC
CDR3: CAWSVRFAETQYF

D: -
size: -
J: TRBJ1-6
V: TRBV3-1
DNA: TGTGCCAGCAGCGCCGCCTATAATTCACCCCTCCACTTT
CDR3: CASSAAYNSPLHF